This T cell receptor beta chain was identified in a study of immune evolution from preneoplasia to lung adenocarcinoma (TCRdb year 2021). About the investigation overall: HLA loss of heterozygosity was observed in roughly 6.8%, 16% and 36% of AIS, MIA and ADC lesions, respectively, and was not observed in any AAH lesions. The study combined immune gene expression, TCR sequencing and multiplex immunofluorescence to profile immune contexture across lung adenocarcinoma precursors and invasive adenocarcinoma. Resected precursor lesions (AAH, AIS, MIA) and invasive adenocarcinomas were each compared against paired morphologically normal lung tissue. The sample size depended on which specimens were available, not on a prior power calculation. The immune data were integrated with whole exome sequencing and methylation data obtained from the same cohort of nodules. The overall cohort was made up of nearly 55 patients with pulmonary nodules who had surgical resection. TCR sequencing data came from 51 patients. The study reported that under 110 samples were used for TCR sequencing. POLYSOLVER was used to infer Class I HLA alleles from exome data, and LOHHLA was used to detect allele-specific HLA loss.

As for this clone: Its antigen remains undetermined. No qualities accompany the bases; no much larger clone lies one base away.

The immunoSEQ hsTCRbeta Kit was used to sequence TCR beta CDR3 regions from DNA. Per the source publication's procedure: TCR sequencing data were analysed with the ImmunoSEQ Analyzer. T cell clonality was defined as 1 minus Pielou's evenness computed on productive rearrangements. To measure T cell diversity, the inverse Simpson index was applied to productive templates. T cell density was expressed as TCR beta template counts normalized to usable DNA, with usable DNA estimated by amplifying and sequencing housekeeping genes. Two-sided Kruskal-Wallis tests were used to compare TCR metrics between histologic stages. The immuneACCESS repertoire file appears here via TCRdb, limited to in-frame rearrangements. These files lack a portion of the clones; in checked studies, under half of the deficit traces to unresolved V genes, and the cause of the others is not known. From that table come the V and J calls and clone size; the DNA was used to work out D and trimming. Present in this sample are around 10,000 clones, around 81% of which were seen just once. Almost 4% of the sample lies in the top ten.

Between 2014 and 2017, the patients underwent resection in either Japan or China. Two lung cancer pathologists independently reviewed H&E slides to confirm the histologic diagnosis of every case. For nucleic acid extraction, premalignant or tumor cells were enriched by macro-dissection following pathologic assessment. DNA was isolated from FFPE tissue using the AllPrep DNA/RNA FFPE Kit. Summary of the overall study and its limitations: The highest clonality was observed in normal lung, whereas higher T cell density and diversity but lower clonality appeared to be present in later-stage lesions. All patients were from Japan and China, so applicability to Western populations was uncertain. Normal lung had the highest top T cell clone frequencies, which appeared to decline progressively from AAH through AIS, MIA and invasive adenocarcinoma. Compared with EGFR-mutant or double wild-type lesions, KRAS-mutant nodules had the highest T cell clonality. The findings were based on association rather than direct causation, and larger cohorts with long-term follow-up and longitudinal biopsies were deemed needed.

The trim is 1 base for V and 5 bases for J, with a gap of 18 bases between the germline ends. As encoded in the germline V gene, CDR1 is KGHSH while CDR2 is LQKENI. From the cysteine up to the phenylalanine, the CDR3 has a length of 17 residues. Just the 51-base CDR3 DNA is kept, in frame starting at base 1. The chain uses TRBV18 and TRBJ1-5, with TRBD1 as a weak D call on 5 bases. The receptor was isolated from a person aged 60 to 85 with lung adenocarcinoma. The sample consisted of FFPE minimally invasive lung adenocarcinoma tissue. The cell subset or site label of this sample denotes: micro-invasive lung adenocarcinoma (MIA). The CDR3 sequence is CASSPLKGANLDQPQHF. DNA sequence: TGTGCCAGCTCACCACTGAAAGGGGCGAACCTGGATCAGCCCCAGCATTTT.